The clone carrying this T cell receptor (beta chain) has a count of ten or more. Its antigen is unknown. These data originate in a study of regulatory T cells in long-lasting Graves disease. Turning to the study itself: Duration of antithyroid drug therapy among newly diagnosed Graves' patients was under 3 months.

Broader study findings: Lower TCR diversity characterized persistent Graves' patients relative to newly diagnosed patients.

Relying on iRepertoire HTBI primers and Arm-PCR of CDR3 regions, the team built TCR beta libraries. TCRdb independently ran MiXCR on the multiplex PCR reads; one entry per CDR3 protein. The sample has fewer than 500,000 distinct CDR3 sequences; 15% to 20% are singletons. Indicated time point: newly diagnosed GD, antithyroid drugs for less than 3 months. PBMC-derived RNA was used for the TCR library. Tubes containing EDTA received around 9.5 milliliters of drawn peripheral blood. V lost 3 bases to trimming and J lost 5 bases; unmatched junction nucleotides: 9. This CDR3 is 17 amino acids long. In germline, CDR1 is SGHDN, CDR2 FVKESK. These data were also filed under a second study, of T cells in Graves' hyperthyroidism and ophthalmopathy. Per that study: Before onset, by a median of around 6.4 months, the model predicted ophthalmopathy.

Specimen: peripheral blood mononuclear cells (PBMCs), collected at new diagnosis, from a patient treated with antithyroid drugs. The source of this sequence is a man aged 40-49 years with Graves disease. V and J are TRBV14 and TRBJ2-1; the match to TRBD2 covers 11 bases. CDR3 nucleotide sequence: TGTGCCAGCAGCCACCCAGGACTAGCGGGTTTGCACAATGAGCAGTTCTTC. Its translation is CASSHPGLAGLHNEQFF.